One TCR beta chain is described in this entry. The antigen it recognizes is unknown. Base quality data are lacking; no much larger clone is found one base away. These data belong to a study of cytomegalovirus exposure and HLA in healthy donors (dated by TCRdb to 2015 to 2018). General notes on the study: According to an earlier analysis of around 600 of the donors, about 179 million T cells yielded roughly 110 million unique TCR beta sequences and around 300 Gb of sequence data. An early release covering roughly 600 HLA-typed donors comprised around 300 gigabases of sequencing data and roughly 85 million unique TCR sequences. Of the 350 to 450 genotyped donors, less than 85% were placed in the genetic ancestry cluster associated with self-reported Caucasian donors. The aim of the study was to test whether cataloging public T cell receptors could identify signatures of past pathogen exposure. Using immunosequencing, the study profiled T cell repertoires from some 670 subjects and related those repertoires to cytomegalovirus serostatus. A separate validation cohort of 100 to 150 different subjects was used in addition to the approximately 700-subject first cohort. The study combined high-throughput TCR immunosequencing, statistical association of individual TCRs with disease status, and machine learning to predict cytomegalovirus infection status. A later analysis re-examined previously published TCR beta repertoires from over 500 donors and added high-resolution HLA genotyping to investigate patterns of TCR occurrence. In the later analysis, no new phenotypic data were used to find candidate immune exposures; instead, reliance was placed on TCR beta sequences and their occurrence across donors. To decide whether each TCR beta V gene segment behaved as functional or pseudogenic, an earlier analysis of some 580 of the donors relied on high-throughput TCR beta sequencing. Donor age, sex, ethnicity and CMV serostatus were collected together with the repertoire data. A later genetic analysis took genome-wide SNP genotypes for about 55% of the roughly 700 donors and used that subset as a discovery cohort. Every discovery cohort repertoire had been produced on one sequencing platform. HLA typing covered class I and class II loci at four-digit resolution. The number of donors typed differed by locus, with about 629-630 for A, B, C, DRB1 and DQB1, 522 for DQA1, nearly 610 for DPA1, and under 490 for DPB1. About 5 DR-DQ haplotypes were handled as single units for association and clustering, since linkage in the cohort was strong. Among about 400 genotyped donors of the cohort, an average of around 250,000 unique TCR beta nucleotide sequences was sequenced per donor, of which about 20% were non-productive.

The cohort comprised 550 to 700 healthy bone marrow donors. At the time of sampling, every cohort member was nominally healthy, though immune exposures that went unrecorded were likely present. CMV serostatus was positive for about 300 and negative for about 55% of the roughly 670 cohort members, and was not recorded for this donor. A peripheral blood sample was provided by each donor, and peripheral blood mononuclear cells were used for TCR beta sequencing. Genomic DNA extraction from the blood cell samples was performed with the Qiagen DNeasy Blood Extraction Kit. From a lookup of the germline V gene, CDR1 and CDR2 are SGHDT and YYEEEE. The CDR3 covers 18 residues, taking in both the cysteine and the phenylalanine. Here the CDR3 DNA is all that survives: 54 bases in frame from base 1. Trimming removed 3 bases from V and 1 base from J; the gene matches leave 5 bases unexplained. What the work shows at the level of the full study, not this receptor alone: In a later analysis, several top co-occurrence clusters were reported to appear linked to parvovirus B19, influenza, CMV and Epstein-Barr virus. Strong co-occurrence of HLA alleles, especially DR and DQ, made assigning TCR associations to individual alleles difficult. The authors suggested that the approach could potentially be extended to other disease states and immunological phenotypes. Most TCR sequences were observed very rarely across donors, whereas some public TCRs were present in many individuals. In a later analysis, TCR association rates were found to vary across HLA loci, with the most associated TCRs seen for DRB1 alleles and the fewest for HLA-C alleles. The 87-base-pair reads could not distinguish some IMGT-functional V segments, including TRBV6-2 and TRBV6-3, so those segments were excluded. Because some donors lacked HLA typing at each locus, the association tests relied only on the typed subset. Specific HLA alleles were associated with 18,000 or so TCR beta sequences at a false discovery rate of 0.05 in a later analysis. This cohort had only TCR beta chains sequenced, and the lack of alpha or paired-chain data limited which features could be detected. Because counts were too low, under 20 rarely observed V segments, including chromosome 9 orphons, were left out of the earlier analysis of a few hundred of the donors. A cluster of highly shared sequence variants was judged likely to be a technical artifact of the sequencing pipeline. A later analysis found that most CMV-associated TCR beta chains appeared HLA-restricted, with HLA associations seemingly driven largely by CMV exposure. Linkage disequilibrium might explain the correlated functional status among segregating V segments, but an unknown experimental factor could not be ruled out. The classifier was reported to diagnose cytomegalovirus status with high specificity and sensitivity in both the original and validation cohorts. Immune exposure information for the cohort was limited to CMV serostatus. In vitro tests confirmed that a few of the cytomegalovirus-associated TCR beta chains recognize cytomegalovirus antigens. In an earlier analysis of several hundred of the donors, most TCR beta V segments were observed in productive rearrangements about 90% or about 30% of the time, broadly matching IMGT annotations. V-gene and J-gene trimming of TCR beta chains was associated with a missense DCLRE1C variant in a later genetic analysis, and the association was replicated in an independent cohort. Sequencing depth was assumed to be roughly uniform across donors in the presence/absence analyses, though that assumption may not hold. A further reported finding was that TCR beta sequences accurately predicted the HLA-A and HLA-B alleles for most subjects in the first cohort. According to a later genetic analysis, donors in an Asian-associated ancestry cluster had fewer N-insertions in productive TCRs than the approximately 710-donor mean. Compared with equally common non-associated chains, HLA-associated TCR beta chains in a later analysis were more clonally expanded and had lower generation probabilities. In the study, around 150 TCR beta chains were listed as associated with cytomegalovirus.

The library relied on the immunoSEQ multiplex PCR assay. A mixture of 60 forward primers for TCR Vbeta segments and 13 reverse primers for TCR Jbeta segments was used in the multiplex PCR. The CDR3 region of rearranged TCR beta genes was amplified from genomic DNA by a multiplex PCR assay. The amplified TCR beta libraries were sequenced on the Illumina HiSeq System as 87-base-pair reads. As for the authors' bioinformatics: A later analysis tallied 80 million to 95 million unique TCR beta chains across the 660 or so repertoires, and about 12 million of those chains were shared by two or more donors. Raw reads were error-corrected and collapsed into unique sequences by a nearest-neighbor algorithm in which closely related sequences were merged to remove PCR and sequencing errors. V, D and J gene segments were assigned by aligning CDR3 sequences to IMGT reference sequences. For a sequence to be retained, a match of at least six nucleotides was required to both a V gene segment and a J gene segment. A rearrangement counted as productive if the CDR3 had no stop codons and remained in frame with V and J, and every other rearrangement counted as non-productive. Following IMGT convention, CDR3 was defined as the stretch from the second conserved V-encoded cysteine up to the conserved J-encoded phenylalanine. In an earlier analysis of 550 to 650 of the donors, sequences lacking an unambiguous match to a single V gene segment were excluded. An earlier analysis of 587 of the donors classified V segments as functional when productive rearrangements were above 56.7% and as segregating when the standard deviation between donors was above 5%. A statistical classification framework was developed to diagnose cytomegalovirus status using the catalog of TCR beta chain sequences. V and J gene assignment, in a later analysis, came from comparing TCR nucleotide sequences with IMGT/GENE-DB human TR gene sequences. The TCRdist pipeline was used in a later analysis to assign CDR3 sequences and most-parsimonious VDJ recombination scenarios. In a later analysis, every TCR beta chain was defined by the combination of its CDR3 amino acid sequence and its V-gene family, and reads without a unique V-gene family were dropped. As a way to deal with suspected cross-contamination and a sequencing artifact, a later analysis dropped roughly 620 nucleotide sequences that were highly shared and had low generation probability. In a later analysis, a clonal expansion index for each public chain was calculated from normalized within-repertoire ranks of inferred template counts. In a later analysis, generation probabilities were computed with a VDJ recombination model fitted to out-of-frame rearrangements, and the resulting probabilities were checked against IGoR. In a later analysis, TCR-TCR, TCR-HLA and TCR-CMV co-occurrence was scored with hypergeometric tests, and a repertoire-size bias correction was applied to TCR pairs. To estimate false discovery rates, a later analysis permuted the HLA or CMV assignments 20 times. In a later analysis, co-occurring TCRs were grouped using DBSCAN, with TCRdist sequence similarity added in when clustering inside HLA-allele-positive subsets. Repertoires with fewer than 30,000 or more than 120,000 public chains were left out of co-occurrence clustering, as were about five repertoires with anomalous nucleotide sharing. TCRdb stores this immuneACCESS table with in-frame sequences only. Part of the clones is absent; in the studies checked, under half of the shortfall reflects unresolved V genes, and no reason is known for the rest. That table gives V, J and clone size, and the DNA gave D and trimming. The sample table contains 75,000 to 90,000 clones; only one count was recorded for roughly four fifths of them. 13% of the sample is taken by the ten largest.

The rearrangement joined TRBV5-6 to TRBJ1-6, with 12 bases aligning to TRBD1. Sample: PBMCs. The receptor was isolated from a human donor in good health. Read as DNA, the sequence is TGTGCCAGCAGCTGGGACAGGGGGCTGACATCCTATAATTCACCCCTCCACTTT. Its protein reads: CASSWDRGLTSYNSPLHF.